This T cell receptor (beta chain) emerged from a study of blood T cell repertoires in COVID-19. In the study overall: The analysed material was cDNA or gDNA that came from T cells, B-cell-depleted T cells, or PBMCs.

This CDR3 has 15 residues. Trimming shortened V by 0 bases and J by 6 bases, and 15 bases separated the two germline ends. Germline V gives CDR1 LNHNV, CDR2 YYDKDF (reference sequence). Clinical histories supplied by participants themselves formed the basis of cohort assignment. Original handling: Reference gene primer amplification gave estimated nucleated cell counts. Produced via immunoSEQ multiplex PCR; TCRdb's table is partial and in-frame only. That table is the source of V, J and clone size, and D and trimming were worked out from the DNA. Counted here are approximately 260,000 clones, roughly 90% occurring once; the ten biggest clones make up about 6.9%.

The sequencing sample was made of PBMCs or T cells enriched from blood (not recorded which). The receptor's source is a woman aged 25 to 39 with acute COVID-19. This chain links TRBV15 with TRBJ2-7; a possible D gene is TRBD2 (7 bases). CDR3 amino acids: CATSRDMAGAGEQYF. The CDR3 coding sequence is TGTGCCACCAGCAGAGATATGGCGGGGGCGGGCGAGCAGTACTTC.